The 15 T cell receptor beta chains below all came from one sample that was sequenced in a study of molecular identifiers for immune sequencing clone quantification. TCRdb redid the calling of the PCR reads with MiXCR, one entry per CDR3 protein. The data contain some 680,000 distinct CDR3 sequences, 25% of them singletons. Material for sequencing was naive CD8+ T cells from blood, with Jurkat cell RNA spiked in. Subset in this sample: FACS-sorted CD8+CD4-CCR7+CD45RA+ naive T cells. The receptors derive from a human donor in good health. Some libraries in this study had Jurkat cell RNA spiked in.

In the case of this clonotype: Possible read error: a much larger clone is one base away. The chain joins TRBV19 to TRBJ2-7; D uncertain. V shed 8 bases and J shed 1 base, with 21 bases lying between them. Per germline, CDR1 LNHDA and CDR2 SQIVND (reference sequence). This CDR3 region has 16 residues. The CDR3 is CASPISRARSSYEQYF. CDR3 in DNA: TGTGCCAGTCCGATCAGCAGAGCCCGTTCTTCCTACGAGCAGTACTTC.

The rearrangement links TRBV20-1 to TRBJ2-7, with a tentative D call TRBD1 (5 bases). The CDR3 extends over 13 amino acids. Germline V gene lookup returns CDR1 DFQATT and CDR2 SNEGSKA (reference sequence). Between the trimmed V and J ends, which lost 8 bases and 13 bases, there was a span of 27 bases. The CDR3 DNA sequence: TGCAGTACTAAGCAGGACAACCCCTACGAACAATACTTC. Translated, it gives CSTKQDNPYEQYF.

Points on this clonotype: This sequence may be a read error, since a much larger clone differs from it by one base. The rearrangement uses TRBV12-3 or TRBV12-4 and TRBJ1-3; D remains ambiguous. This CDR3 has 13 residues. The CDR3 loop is CASDTISRNTIYF. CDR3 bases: TGTGCCAGCGATACAATCTCTAGAAACACCATATATTTT.

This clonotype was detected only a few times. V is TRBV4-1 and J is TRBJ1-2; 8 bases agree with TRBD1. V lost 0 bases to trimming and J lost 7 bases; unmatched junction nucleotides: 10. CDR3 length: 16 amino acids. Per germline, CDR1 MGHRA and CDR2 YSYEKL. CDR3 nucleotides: TGCGCCAGCAGCCAAGATGGAGGCAGGGGGCTTGTTGGCTACACCTTC. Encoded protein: CASSQDGGRGLVGYTF.

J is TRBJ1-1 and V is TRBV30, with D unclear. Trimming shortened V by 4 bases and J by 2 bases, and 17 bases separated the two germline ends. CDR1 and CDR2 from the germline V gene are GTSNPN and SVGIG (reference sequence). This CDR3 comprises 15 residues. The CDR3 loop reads CAWMSLKRVNTEAFF. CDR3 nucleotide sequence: TGTGCCTGGATGTCCCTTAAAAGAGTTAACACTGAAGCTTTCTTT.

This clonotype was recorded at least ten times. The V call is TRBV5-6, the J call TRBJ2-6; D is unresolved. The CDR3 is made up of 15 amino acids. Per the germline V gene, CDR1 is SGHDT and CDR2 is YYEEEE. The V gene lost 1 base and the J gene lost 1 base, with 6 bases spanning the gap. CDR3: CASSLWQSGANVLTF. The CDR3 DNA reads TGTGCCAGCAGCTTGTGGCAGTCTGGGGCCAACGTCCTGACTTTC.

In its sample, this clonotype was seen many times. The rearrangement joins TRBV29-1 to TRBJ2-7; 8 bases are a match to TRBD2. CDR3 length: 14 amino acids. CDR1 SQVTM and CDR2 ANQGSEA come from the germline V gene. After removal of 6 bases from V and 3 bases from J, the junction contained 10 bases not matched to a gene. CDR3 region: CSVLGLAARYEQYF. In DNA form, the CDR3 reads TGCAGCGTCCTCGGACTAGCAGCTCGCTACGAGCAGTACTTC.

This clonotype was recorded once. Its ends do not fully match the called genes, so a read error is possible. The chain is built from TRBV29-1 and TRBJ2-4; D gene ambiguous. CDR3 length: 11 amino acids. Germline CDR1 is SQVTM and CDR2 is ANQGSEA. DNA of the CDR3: TGCAGCGTTGAAGATCTCACCATTCAGTCCTTC. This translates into CSVEDLTIQSF.

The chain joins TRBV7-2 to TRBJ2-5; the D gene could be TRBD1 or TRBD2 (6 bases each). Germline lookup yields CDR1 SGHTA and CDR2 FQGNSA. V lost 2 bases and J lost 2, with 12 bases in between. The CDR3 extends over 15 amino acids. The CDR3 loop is CASSLLGGTQETQYF. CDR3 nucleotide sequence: TGTGCCAGCAGCTTACTGGGCGGGACACAAGAGACCCAGTACTTC.

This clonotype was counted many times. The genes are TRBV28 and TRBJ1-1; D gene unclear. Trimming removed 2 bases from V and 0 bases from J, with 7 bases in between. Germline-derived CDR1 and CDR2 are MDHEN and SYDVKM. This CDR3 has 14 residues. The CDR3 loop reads CASSLIQMNTEAFF. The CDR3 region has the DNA TGTGCCAGCAGTTTAATACAGATGAACACTGAAGCTTTCTTT.

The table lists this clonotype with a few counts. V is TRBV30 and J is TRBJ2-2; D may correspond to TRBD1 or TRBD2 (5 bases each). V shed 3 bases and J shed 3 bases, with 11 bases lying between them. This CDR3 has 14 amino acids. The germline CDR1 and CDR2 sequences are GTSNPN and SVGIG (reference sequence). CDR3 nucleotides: TGTGCCTGGAGCCACGGGACGTACACCGGGGAGCTGTTTTTT. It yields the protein CAWSHGTYTGELFF.

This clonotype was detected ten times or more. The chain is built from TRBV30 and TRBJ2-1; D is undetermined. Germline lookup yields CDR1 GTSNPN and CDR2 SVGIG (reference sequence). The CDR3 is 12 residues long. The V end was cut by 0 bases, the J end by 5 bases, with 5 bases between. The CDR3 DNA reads TGTGCCTGGAGTGTTCTGAACAATGAGCAGTTCTTC. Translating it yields CAWSVLNNEQFF.

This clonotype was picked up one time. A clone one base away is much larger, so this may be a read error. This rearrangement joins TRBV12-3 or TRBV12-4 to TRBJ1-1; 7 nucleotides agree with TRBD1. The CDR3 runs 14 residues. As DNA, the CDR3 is TGTGCCAGCAGTCCCGGGACAGCTTCCACTGAAGCTCTCTTT. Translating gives CASSPGTASTEALF.

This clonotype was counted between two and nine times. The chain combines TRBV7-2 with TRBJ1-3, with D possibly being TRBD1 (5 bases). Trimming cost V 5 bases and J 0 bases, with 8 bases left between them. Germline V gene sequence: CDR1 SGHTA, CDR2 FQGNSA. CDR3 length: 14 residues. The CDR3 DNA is TGTGCCAGCAGCGAGGACATCTCTGGAAACACCATATATTTT. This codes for CASSEDISGNTIYF.

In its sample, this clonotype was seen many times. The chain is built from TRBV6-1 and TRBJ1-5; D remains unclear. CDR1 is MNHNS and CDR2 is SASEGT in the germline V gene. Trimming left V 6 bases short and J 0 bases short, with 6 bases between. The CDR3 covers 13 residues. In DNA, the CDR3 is TGTGCCAGCAGGGGTCTTAGCAATCAGCCCCAGCATTTT. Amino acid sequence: CASRGLSNQPQHF.